This T cell receptor beta chain emerged from a study of T-cell memory formation after mild COVID-19. TCRdb re-called the 5' RACE reads with MiXCR, one entry per CDR3 protein. The data show approximately 230,000 distinct CDR3 sequences, with 16% seen just once and 3.5% held by the top ten. About this clonotype itself: Its antigen is currently unknown.

This CDR3 is 16 amino acids long. V dropped 2 bases and J dropped 0 bases, with 14 bases sitting between them. Germline values: CDR1 LGHNA, CDR2 YSLEER. Study-level points and caveats: Mainly in CM and EM were contracting CD4+ clones; CD8+ were in EMRA.

This rearrangement joins TRBV4-3 to TRBJ2-7, with D unresolved. Sequencing was carried out using PBMCs or a T cell subset sorted from them (not recorded which). This TCR derives from a young man who had mild COVID-19 (a few samples of this study predate the infection). Cell type and time point are not known. The chain's CDR3 is CASSQSRPSSSYEQYV. The CDR3 region has the DNA TGCGCCAGCAGCCAATCCAGGCCTTCCAGCTCCTACGAGCAGTACGTC.